A selection of T cell receptor beta chains follows, all from one sample in a study of Ad26.COV2.S vaccination and SARS-CoV-2 variants. Data came from immunoSEQ multiplex PCR; TCRdb stores just in-frame clones and leaves some out. The table has around 340,000 clones, about 89% seen once. Sequences were derived from peripheral blood, sampled in a trial of Ad26.COV2.S vaccine versus placebo. These receptors were obtained from a person aged 18-60 years who received the Ad26.COV2.S COVID-19 vaccine or a placebo. CDR3s include the opening cysteine and the closing phenylalanine or tryptophan. A D gene is named only where the DNA matches it firmly. For some rows the clone size is stated as once, few or many, or as a class when expanded; others skip it.

v_gene: TRBV4-1; d_gene: NA; j_gene: TRBJ1-1; abundance: NA; CDR3aa: CASSQDSFQVLMNTEAFF; CDR3nt: TGCGCCAGCAGCCAAGATAGTTTCCAGGTTCTCATGAACACTGAAGCTTTCTTT
v_gene: TRBV30; d_gene: NA; j_gene: TRBJ1-2; abundance: NA; CDR3aa: CAWRNSGEYGYTF; CDR3nt: TGTGCCTGGAGAAACTCAGGAGAATATGGCTACACCTTC
v_gene: TRBV19; d_gene: NA; j_gene: TRBJ2-1; abundance: NA; CDR3aa: CASALGDGQFF; CDR3nt: TGTGCCAGTGCCCTCGGGGATGGGCAGTTCTTC
v_gene: TRBV2; d_gene: TRBD1; j_gene: TRBJ1-5; abundance: NA; CDR3aa: CASSPSLQGNNQPQHF; CDR3nt: TGTGCCAGCAGCCCCAGCTTACAGGGGAACAATCAGCCCCAGCATTTT
v_gene: TRBV7-8; d_gene: TRBD1; j_gene: TRBJ2-3; abundance: NA; CDR3aa: CASSVGQAGDTQYF; CDR3nt: TGTGCCAGCAGCGTCGGACAGGCAGGAGATACGCAGTATTTT
v_gene: TRBV28; d_gene: NA; j_gene: TRBJ1-2; abundance: NA; CDR3aa: CASSSGDYGYTF; CDR3nt: TGTGCCAGCAGTTCGGGTGACTATGGCTACACCTTC
v_gene: TRBV5-1; d_gene: TRBD2; j_gene: TRBJ2-7; abundance: few; CDR3aa: CASSSGLAGDEQYF; CDR3nt: TGCGCCAGCAGCAGCGGACTAGCGGGGGACGAGCAGTACTTC
v_gene: TRBV6-5; d_gene: NA; j_gene: TRBJ2-2; abundance: NA; CDR3aa: CASSYSGLNTGELFF; CDR3nt: TGTGCCAGCAGTTACTCAGGGCTTAACACCGGGGAGCTGTTTTTT
v_gene: TRBV30; d_gene: NA; j_gene: TRBJ1-2; abundance: NA; CDR3aa: CAWSVGYGYTF; CDR3nt: TGTGCCTGGAGTGTGGGCTATGGCTACACCTTC
v_gene: TRBV5-4; d_gene: TRBD1; j_gene: TRBJ2-7; abundance: NA; CDR3aa: CASSLGQTGATYEQYF; CDR3nt: TGTGCCAGCAGCTTGGGCCAGACAGGGGCCACCTACGAGCAGTACTTC
v_gene: TRBV7-2; d_gene: TRBD1; j_gene: TRBJ2-2; abundance: NA; CDR3aa: CASSLRQGWTGELFF; CDR3nt: TGTGCCAGCAGCTTAAGACAGGGATGGACCGGGGAGCTGTTTTTT
v_gene: TRBV4-1; d_gene: TRBD1; j_gene: TRBJ1-4; abundance: NA; CDR3aa: CASSQEPSDRVSNEKLFF; CDR3nt: TGCGCCAGCAGCCAAGAGCCCTCAGACAGGGTCAGTAATGAAAAACTGTTTTTT
v_gene: TRBV7-9; d_gene: NA; j_gene: TRBJ1-3; abundance: NA; CDR3aa: CASSFGRGTGNTIYF; CDR3nt: TGTGCCAGCAGCTTCGGGAGGGGGACAGGAAACACCATATATTTT
v_gene: TRBV30; d_gene: NA; j_gene: TRBJ1-3; abundance: NA; CDR3aa: CAWRAGSAGNTIYF; CDR3nt: TGTGCCTGGAGGGCAGGGTCTGCTGGAAACACCATATATTTT
v_gene: TRBV3-1/TRBV3-2; d_gene: NA; j_gene: TRBJ2-2; abundance: NA; CDR3aa: CASSQDAGSWFKPPPDTGELFF; CDR3nt: TGTGCCAGCAGCCAAGATGCGGGGTCTTGGTTTAAACCCCCCCCCGACACCGGGGAGCTGTTTTTT
v_gene: TRBV6-2/TRBV6-3; d_gene: NA; j_gene: TRBJ2-1; abundance: NA; CDR3aa: CASSYPSSYNEQFF; CDR3nt: TGTGCCAGCAGTTACCCCAGCTCCTACAATGAGCAGTTCTTC
v_gene: TRBV19; d_gene: NA; j_gene: TRBJ1-1; abundance: NA; CDR3aa: CASSIDLAGAGMNTEAFF; CDR3nt: TGTGCCAGTAGTATAGATCTAGCGGGGGCAGGGATGAACACTGAAGCTTTCTTT
v_gene: TRBV5-1; d_gene: TRBD1; j_gene: TRBJ2-1; abundance: NA; CDR3aa: CASSLSGGSLSYNEQFF; CDR3nt: TGCGCCAGCAGCTTGTCAGGGGGCAGTTTGTCCTACAATGAGCAGTTCTTC
v_gene: TRBV9; d_gene: NA; j_gene: TRBJ1-1; abundance: once; CDR3aa: CASSVAPAAPTEAFF; CDR3nt: TGTGCCAGCAGCGTAGCGCCTGCGGCCCCCACTGAAGCTTTCTTT
v_gene: TRBV7-9; d_gene: TRBD1; j_gene: TRBJ2-5; abundance: once; CDR3aa: CASSPFGDRENQETQYF; CDR3nt: TGTGCCAGCAGCCCCTTTGGGGACAGGGAGAACCAAGAGACCCAGTACTTC
v_gene: TRBV12-3/TRBV12-4; d_gene: NA; j_gene: TRBJ1-4; abundance: NA; CDR3aa: CASRSNEKLFF; CDR3nt: TGTGCCAGCAGGAGCAATGAAAAACTGTTTTTT
v_gene: TRBV9; d_gene: NA; j_gene: TRBJ1-2; abundance: NA; CDR3aa: CASSVGLANYGYTF; CDR3nt: TGTGCCAGCAGCGTAGGTCTGGCGAACTATGGCTACACCTTC
v_gene: TRBV29-1; d_gene: NA; j_gene: TRBJ1-1; abundance: NA; CDR3aa: CSVERDYMNTEAFF; CDR3nt: TGCAGCGTTGAAAGGGACTACATGAACACTGAAGCTTTCTTT
v_gene: TRBV7-8; d_gene: NA; j_gene: TRBJ2-3; abundance: NA; CDR3aa: CASSLGRSGWGSLADTQYF; CDR3nt: TGTGCCAGCAGCTTAGGACGAAGTGGTTGGGGGAGTTTAGCAGATACGCAGTATTTT
v_gene: TRBV5-1; d_gene: NA; j_gene: TRBJ2-1; abundance: NA; CDR3aa: CASSFGDVASYNEQFF; CDR3nt: TGCGCCAGCAGCTTCGGGGATGTGGCCTCCTACAATGAGCAGTTCTTC
v_gene: TRBV30; d_gene: NA; j_gene: TRBJ1-4; abundance: few; CDR3aa: CAWREGPWDEKLFF; CDR3nt: TGTGCCTGGAGGGAGGGACCTTGGGATGAAAAACTGTTTTTT
v_gene: TRBV30; d_gene: TRBD2; j_gene: TRBJ2-4; abundance: NA; CDR3aa: CAWSPGLASRAKNIQYF; CDR3nt: TGTGCCTGGAGTCCCGGACTAGCGAGCAGGGCAAAAAACATTCAGTACTTC